Below, 16 T cell receptor beta chains from the same sample are listed, as sequenced in a study of shared clonotypes between healthy human individuals. The table came from immunoSEQ multiplex PCR; TCRdb's copy has only in-frame clones and leaves some out. The sample consists of 800,000 or so clones, 95% to 97% of them appearing once. CD45RO-negative, CCR7-selected cells formed the naive CD8 fraction, which excluded terminally differentiated effector memory CD45RA+ cells. The specimen sequenced was naive CD8+ T cells sorted from blood. The receptors were sampled from a man aged 30 to 45 in good health.

This sequence joins TRBV27 and TRBJ2-1, with D uncertain. The CDR3 extends over 12 amino acids. Germline CDR1 and CDR2: MNHEY and SMNVEV (reference sequence). Trimming pared 7 bases from V and 8 bases from J, leaving 12 bases between. CDR3: CASTGRPHEQFF. The CDR3 DNA reads TGTGCCAGCACCGGCCGACCCCATGAGCAGTTCTTC.

The chain employs TRBV29-1 and TRBJ2-7; 9 bases agree with TRBD1. The CDR3 covers 12 residues. Looked up from germline, CDR1 is SQVTM and CDR2 is ANQGSEA. With V trimmed by 6 bases and J by 3 bases, 3 bases remained unmatched. CDR3 protein: CSVSGQGYEQYF. CDR3 nucleotides: TGCAGCGTGTCGGGACAGGGCTACGAGCAGTACTTC.

This chain links TRBV7-9 with TRBJ2-7, with 11 bases identical to TRBD1. The J segment lost 8 bases and the V segment lost 7 bases, leaving 10 bases of the junction unmatched. This CDR3 spans 14 amino acids. Looked up from germline, CDR1 is SEHNR and CDR2 is FQNEAQ (reference sequence). The DNA for the CDR3 is TGTGCCAGCACCCCGGGACAGGGGGTAAAGAAGCAGTACTTC. This encodes CASTPGQGVKKQYF.

The rearrangement joins TRBV25-1 to TRBJ1-4, with D tentatively TRBD1 (6 bases). Germline V gene data show CDR1 as MGHDK and CDR2 as SYGVNS. Trimming left V 1 base short and J 2 bases short, with 14 bases between. The CDR3 sequence is 17 residues long. As DNA, the CDR3 is TGTGCCAGCAGTGAATTGACAGGTGGAAGGACTAATGAAAAACTGTTTTTT. Translating gives CASSELTGGRTNEKLFF. The full variable domain, completed using reference TRBV25-1 and TRBJ1-4, is EADIYQTPRYLVIGTGKKITLECSQTMGHDKMYWYQQDPGMELHLIHYSYGVNSTEKGDLSSESTVSRIRTEHFPLTLESARPSHTSQYLCASSELTGGRTNEKLFFGSGTQLSVL.

The chain joins TRBV21-1 to TRBJ2-3; the table calls TRBD1, which could not be checked here. TRBV21-1 represents a pseudogene. This CDR3 region has 15 residues. The CDR3 sequence: CASSKGPNRTDTQYF. The CDR3 DNA is TGTGCCAGCAGCAAAGGGCCCAATCGCACAGATACGCAGTATTTT.

The rearrangement joins TRBV29-1 to TRBJ1-2, with 7 bases identical to TRBD1. The CDR3 runs to 14 residues. After removal of 2 bases from V and 0 bases from J, the junction contained 3 bases not matched to a gene. The V gene's germline CDR1 is SQVTM and CDR2 ANQGSEA. DNA for the CDR3: TGCAGCGTTGAACCGACAGGGACTAACTATGGCTACACCTTC. It codes for CSVEPTGTNYGYTF.

The chain is built from TRBV19 and TRBJ1-5; TRBD1 aligns across 12 bases. The V gene end was trimmed by 7 bases and the J gene end by 5 bases; junction bases not matched to a gene: 6. Per the germline V gene, CDR1 is LNHDA and CDR2 is SQIVND (reference sequence). The CDR3 sequence is 15 residues long. The CDR3 nucleotides are TGTGCCAGTACCGGGGACAGGGGGCTGGATCAGCCCCAGCATTTT. It translates to CASTGDRGLDQPQHF.

The chain joins TRBV7-8 to TRBJ2-1; TRBD2 matches 10 bases. The V and J ends lost 6 bases and 4 bases, in that order; junction bases with no gene match: 9. Germline V CDR1 and CDR2: SGHVS, FQNEAQ. The CDR3 length is 16 residues. The CDR3 bases are TGTGCCAGCAGTTACAGGGAGACTAGCGGGTACAATGAGCAGTTCTTC. Its translation is CASSYRETSGYNEQFF.

The chain joins TRBV7-2 to TRBJ2-7; TRBD1 matches at 9 bases. V gave up 4 bases and J gave up 3 bases; unmatched junction bases: 10. Germline-derived CDR1 and CDR2 are SGHTA and FQGNSA. The CDR3 consists of 16 residues. The DNA of the CDR3 is TGTGCCAGCAGCTCACCCCGGGACAGGGTTGACTACGAGCAGTACTTC. Translation: CASSSPRDRVDYEQYF.

This chain uses TRBV5-5 with TRBJ2-1, with 7 nucleotides matching TRBD2. The junction had 11 bases not matched to a gene; V was cut back by 2 bases and J by 9 bases. The CDR3 runs to 15 residues. The germline V gene has CDR1 SGHKS and CDR2 YYEKEE (reference sequence). CDR3 region: CASSFRLADVGEQFF. The DNA of the CDR3 is TGTGCCAGCAGCTTTCGACTAGCAGACGTCGGTGAGCAGTTCTTC.

The V and J genes are TRBV7-9 and TRBJ2-7; D is uncertain. Per the germline V gene, CDR1 is SEHNR and CDR2 is FQNEAQ (reference sequence). Trimming removed 2 bases from V and 2 bases from J, with 7 bases in between. The CDR3 has 13 amino acids. In nucleotides, the CDR3 is TGTGCCAGCAGCTTAACTGGAACCTACGAGCAGTACTTC. It codes for CASSLTGTYEQYF.

This chain joins TRBV7-6 and TRBJ2-7; 7 bases match TRBD2. V lost 4 bases to trimming and J lost 4 bases; unmatched junction nucleotides: 16. This CDR3 is 17 amino acids long. Germline V gives CDR1 SGHVS, CDR2 FNYEAQ. The CDR3 loop is CASSSRTLAASFYEQYF. CDR3 nucleotide sequence: TGTGCCAGCAGCTCGAGAACCCTAGCGGCATCCTTTTACGAGCAGTACTTC. Supplemented by reference TRBV7-6 and TRBJ2-7, the full variable domain reads GAGVSQSPRYKVTKRGQDVALRCDPISGHVSLYWYRQALGQGPEFLTYFNYEAQQDKSGLPNDRFSAERPEGSISTLTIQRTEQRDSAMYRCASSSRTLAASFYEQYFGPGTRLTVT.

The V and J genes are TRBV4-2 and TRBJ2-2; D assignment may be TRBD1 or TRBD2 (5 bases each). This CDR3 is 18 amino acids long. CDR1 is LGHNA, CDR2 YNFKEQ, per germline. V was cut by 3 bases and J by 1 base, with 18 bases left in between. CDR3 bases: TGTGCCAGCAGCCAGATCGGGGCAGGTAGCAGGAACACCGGGGAGCTGTTTTTT. Protein: CASSQIGAGSRNTGELFF.

The chain combines TRBV19 with TRBJ1-5; 9 bases are a match to TRBD1. The germline gives CDR1 LNHDA, CDR2 SQIVND (reference sequence). This CDR3 has 16 amino acids. After removal of 3 bases from V and 7 bases from J, the junction contained 10 bases not matched to a gene. The CDR3 bases are TGTGCCAGTAGTATGGGGACAGGGTTAGTGGGCCAGCCCCAGCATTTT. This sequence encodes CASSMGTGLVGQPQHF.

The rearrangement joins TRBV7-6 to TRBJ2-1; 7 bases line up with TRBD2. The V segment lost 5 bases and the J segment 4 bases; nucleotides outside the gene matches: 8. The CDR3 covers 15 residues. Germline CDR1 and CDR2: SGHVS and FNYEAQ. Here the CDR3 DNA reads TGTGCCAGCAGCCTCAGCGGGGAAAGATACAATGAGCAGTTCTTC. Its protein is CASSLSGERYNEQFF.

Details on this clone: Other DNA variants within this sample encode the same CDR3. The chain recombines TRBV9 with TRBJ2-7; a weak D match, TRBD2 (6 bases). The CDR3 is made up of 15 amino acids. The V end was cut by 0 bases, the J end by 4 bases, with 14 bases between. Germline CDR1 SGDLS, CDR2 YYNGEE. The CDR3 protein is CASSVGGGAGYEQYF. The CDR3, as DNA: TGTGCCAGCAGCGTAGGAGGCGGAGCGGGTTACGAGCAGTACTTC.